This entry lists 20 T cell receptor beta chains sequenced from one sample in a study of vaccination and CD4 T cells after COVID-19. Antigen specificity for these receptors is unknown. The Oncomine TCR Beta short-read assay was applied to DNA of cultured CD4+ T cells. TCRdb analysed the PCR reads with MiXCR anew, one entry per CDR3 protein. The table includes around 18,000 distinct CDR3 sequences, 53% detected once. The treatment denotes: roughly ten-day PBMC culture with coronavirus spike peptide pools or control peptides (ViraFEST assay). The specimen comprised CD4+ T cells from blood, cultured in vitro, sampled before SARS-CoV-2 vaccination. Receptors originate from a human donor who had recovered from COVID-19.

This chain connects TRBV10-2 to TRBJ2-3; a weak D match, TRBD1 (5 bases). Germline loops: CDR1 WSHSY, CDR2 SAAADI. The ends were cut back, 6 bases at V and 6 bases at J, with 10 bases in the middle. This CDR3 has 12 residues. The CDR3 region is CASRQGFDTQYF. In DNA, the CDR3 is TGCGCCAGCAGGCAGGGTTTCGATACGCAGTATTTT.

This clonotype was found a few times. The V call is TRBV20-1, the J call TRBJ1-2; D is perhaps TRBD1 (5 bases). The length of the CDR3 is 15 residues. Trimming removed 0 bases at V and 2 bases at J, with 13 bases between. From germline, CDR1 is DFQATT and CDR2 SNEGSKA (reference sequence). DNA of the CDR3: TGCAGTGCTAGAGAGGGGCAGCTACAAAACTATGGCTACACCTTC. Translating it yields CSAREGQLQNYGYTF.

Only one count was recorded for this clonotype. The chain links TRBV6-1 to TRBJ2-7; no definite D call. This CDR3 spans 13 amino acids. Looked up from germline, CDR1 is MNHNS and CDR2 is SASEGT. Trimming took off 8 bases at V and 3 bases at J, with 14 bases between the two ends. In DNA form, the CDR3 reads TGTGCCAGCGGTAGTTATTTGGGCTACGAGCAGTACTTC. Its protein is CASGSYLGYEQYF.

The CDR3 reads CASRTGRDTEAFF. The CDR3 nucleotides read TGTGCCAGCAGGACAGGGCGGGACACTGAAGCTTTCTTT. The rearrangement uses TRBV6-1 and TRBJ1-1; TRBD1 aligns across 7 bases. The V gene's germline CDR1 is MNHNS and CDR2 SASEGT. The V segment lost 6 bases and the J segment 3 bases; nucleotides outside the gene matches: 4. The CDR3 has 13 amino acids.

The V call is TRBV7-3, the J call TRBJ2-1; D remains ambiguous. The CDR3 spans 15 residues. CDR1 is SGHTA, CDR2 FQGTGA, per germline. Trimming pared 4 bases from V and 6 bases from J, leaving 16 bases between. The chain's CDR3 is CASSSTSGGSNEQFF. CDR3 sequence (DNA): TGTGCCAGCAGCTCTACTTCGGGTGGGTCCAATGAGCAGTTCTTC.

Comment on this clonotype: Germline and junction disagree at one end, which may indicate a read error. The rearrangement joins TRBV6-1 to TRBJ1-2; a possible D gene is TRBD1 (5 bases). CDR1 and CDR2 (germline): MNHNS, SASEGT. The length of the CDR3 is 13 residues. CDR3 region: CASSPGTGYSYTF. DNA of the CDR3: TGTGCCAGCAGCCCCGGGACCGGCTATAGCTACACCTTC.

The chain is built from TRBV27 and TRBJ1-1, with D possibly being TRBD1 (6 bases). The CDR3 is made up of 15 amino acids. V was cut by 6 bases and J by 5 bases, with 19 bases left in between. CDR1 MNHEY and CDR2 SMNVEV come from the germline V gene (reference sequence). For the CDR3, the DNA is TGTGCCAGCAGCCTCTCCAATGGGGGGGCAACTGAAGCTTTCTTT. This encodes CASSLSNGGATEAFF.

V is TRBV20-1 and J is TRBJ2-7, with D unresolved. The CDR3 is made up of 11 amino acids. The ends were cut back, 5 bases at V and 2 bases at J, with 7 bases in the middle. CDR1 is DFQATT, CDR2 SNEGSKA, per germline (reference sequence). CDR3 sequence (DNA): TGCAGTGCTGAGAGAACCTACGAGCAGTACTTC. Translation gives CSAERTYEQYF.

The genes are TRBV2 and TRBJ2-3; 7 bases match TRBD2. This CDR3 comprises 15 residues. V was clipped by 2 bases and J by 2 bases; unmatched bases: 4. From germline, CDR1 is SNHLY and CDR2 FYNNEI. CDR3 region: CASSERLADTDTQYF. In DNA form, the CDR3 reads TGTGCCAGCAGTGAACGGCTAGCGGACACAGATACGCAGTATTTT.

This clonotype occurred once. The chain employs TRBV19 and TRBJ1-1, with a weak D call TRBD1 (5 bases). The CDR3 is made up of 15 amino acids. Trimming cost V 3 bases and J 0 bases, with 11 bases left between them. The germline V gene has CDR1 LNHDA and CDR2 SQIVND (reference sequence). The CDR3 coding sequence is TGTGCCAGTAGTATCGAAGGGACGGTGAACACTGAAGCTTTCTTT. This encodes CASSIEGTVNTEAFF.

In this sample, this clonotype turned up once. This chain links TRBV19 with TRBJ2-1; D ambiguous. The CDR3 is 14 amino acids. Per germline, CDR1 LNHDA and CDR2 SQIVND (reference sequence). V lost 2 bases and J 7 bases, leaving 12 bases between the germline ends. CDR3 in DNA: TGTGCCAGTAGTATAAGGGCCCCCTCGAATGAGCAGTTCTTC. It yields the protein CASSIRAPSNEQFF.

The chain combines TRBV6-1 with TRBJ2-7; 7 bases map to TRBD2. Trimming removed 10 bases from V and 2 bases from J; junction bases left unmatched: 11. The CDR3 totals 14 residues. Germline CDR1 reads MNHNS; CDR2 reads SASEGT. The CDR3: CATRSTSVPYEQYF. In nucleotides, the CDR3 is TGTGCCACCCGAAGCACTAGCGTGCCCTACGAGCAGTACTTC.

The rearrangement joins TRBV15 to TRBJ2-1; D gene ambiguous. The CDR3 totals 14 residues. The germline V gene has CDR1 LNHNV and CDR2 YYDKDF (reference sequence). Trimming cost V 5 bases and J 7 bases, with 15 bases left between them. The CDR3 loop is CATSRKTGWNEQFF. The CDR3 bases are TGTGCCACCAGCCGGAAGACGGGTTGGAATGAGCAGTTCTTC. The complete variable domain, with remaining parts taken from reference TRBV15 and TRBJ2-1, reads DAMVIQNPRYQVTQFGKPVTLSCSQTLNHNVMYWYQQKSSQAPKLLFHYYDKDFNNEADTPDNFQSRRPNTSFCFLDIRSPGLGDTAMYLCATSRKTGWNEQFFGPGTRLTVL.

This chain joins TRBV6-1 and TRBJ1-2; D is uncertain. The CDR3 sequence is 12 residues long. Germline CDR1 and CDR2: MNHNS and SASEGT. V was shortened by 8 bases and J by 7 bases, with 14 bases between the two germline ends. CDR3 in amino acids: CASLTARRGYTF. In DNA, the CDR3 is TGTGCCAGCCTTACGGCCCGGCGTGGCTACACCTTC.

The chain employs TRBV19 and TRBJ2-2; D unresolved. The length of the CDR3 is 15 residues. The V gene's germline CDR1 is LNHDA and CDR2 SQIVND (reference sequence). The ends were cut back, 3 bases at V and 5 bases at J, with 13 bases in the middle. CDR3 residues: CASSIYFGRTGELFF. The CDR3 bases are TGTGCCAGTAGTATTTATTTCGGGCGGACCGGGGAGCTGTTTTTT.

In its sample, this clonotype was seen a few times. The V gene is TRBV20-1, the J gene TRBJ1-5; D remains ambiguous. Trimming cost V 5 bases and J 6 bases, with 17 bases left between them. CDR1 DFQATT and CDR2 SNEGSKA come from the germline V gene (reference sequence). The CDR3 extends over 14 amino acids. The CDR3 is CSAQQSLTSQPQHF. The DNA for the CDR3 is TGCAGTGCTCAACAGTCACTTACGTCTCAGCCCCAGCATTTT.

The J gene is TRBJ1-1, the V gene TRBV3-1; unclear D gene. Trimming shortened V by 2 bases and J by 1 base, and 5 bases separated the two germline ends. Germline CDR1 and CDR2: LGHDT and YNNKEL (reference sequence). CDR3 length: 13 amino acids. In DNA, the CDR3 is TGTGCCAGCAGCCAAACAGCGAACACTGAAGCTTTCTTT. It specifies CASSQTANTEAFF.

The rearrangement joins TRBV5-4 to TRBJ1-2, with D hard to call. Trimming shortened V by 3 bases and J by 4 bases, and 22 bases separated the two germline ends. Per germline, CDR1 SGHNT and CDR2 YYREEE (reference sequence). The CDR3 is 17 amino acids. CDR3: CASSSQGRPPMGYGYTF. The CDR3 nucleotides are TGTGCCAGCAGCTCGCAAGGCCGTCCCCCGATGGGCTATGGCTACACCTTC.

The chain couples TRBV20-1 to TRBJ2-3; perhaps TRBD1 as D (6 bases). The CDR3 contains 14 residues. Germline V gene sequence: CDR1 DFQATT, CDR2 SNEGSKA (reference sequence). V was trimmed by 3 bases and J by 0 bases, leaving 10 bases between them. CDR3 in DNA: TGCAGTGCTAGTCGGGACATTAGCACAGATACGCAGTATTTT. Protein: CSASRDISTDTQYF.

This chain links TRBV20-1 with TRBJ2-2; 8 nucleotides match TRBD1. CDR3 length equals 15 residues. Per the germline V gene, CDR1 is DFQATT and CDR2 is SNEGSKA (reference sequence). Trimming cost V 3 bases and J 7 bases; bases outside gene matches: 10. The CDR3 reads CSASGGQGAGGELFF. The CDR3 region has the DNA TGCAGTGCTAGTGGGGGGCAGGGGGCTGGCGGGGAGCTGTTTTTT.